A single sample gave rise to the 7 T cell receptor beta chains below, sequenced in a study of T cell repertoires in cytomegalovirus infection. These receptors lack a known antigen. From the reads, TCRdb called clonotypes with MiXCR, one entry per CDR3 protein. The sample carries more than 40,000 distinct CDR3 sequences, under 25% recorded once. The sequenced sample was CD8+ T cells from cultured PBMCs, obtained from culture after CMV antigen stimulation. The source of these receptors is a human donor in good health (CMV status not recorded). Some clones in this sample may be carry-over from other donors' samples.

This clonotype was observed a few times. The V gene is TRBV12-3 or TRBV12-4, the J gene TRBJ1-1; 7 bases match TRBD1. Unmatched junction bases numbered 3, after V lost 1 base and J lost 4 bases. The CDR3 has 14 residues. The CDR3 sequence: CASSLEGAGTEAFF. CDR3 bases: TGTGCCAGCAGTTTAGAGGGGGCGGGCACTGAAGCTTTCTTT.

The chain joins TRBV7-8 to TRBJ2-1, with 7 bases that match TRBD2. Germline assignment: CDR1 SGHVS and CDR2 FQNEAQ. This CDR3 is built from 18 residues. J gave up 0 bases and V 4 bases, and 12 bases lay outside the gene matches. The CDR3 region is CASSSHRKTGGSYNEQFF. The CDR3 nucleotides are TGTGCCAGCAGCTCCCATCGGAAGACGGGGGGCTCCTACAATGAGCAGTTCTTC.

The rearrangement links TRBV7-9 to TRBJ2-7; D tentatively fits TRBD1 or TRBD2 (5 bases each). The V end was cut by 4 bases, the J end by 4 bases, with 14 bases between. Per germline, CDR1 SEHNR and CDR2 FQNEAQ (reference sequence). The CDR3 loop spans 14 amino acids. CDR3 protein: CASSSRQRTYEQYF. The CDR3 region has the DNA TGTGCCAGCAGCTCGCGACAGCGGACTTACGAGCAGTACTTC.

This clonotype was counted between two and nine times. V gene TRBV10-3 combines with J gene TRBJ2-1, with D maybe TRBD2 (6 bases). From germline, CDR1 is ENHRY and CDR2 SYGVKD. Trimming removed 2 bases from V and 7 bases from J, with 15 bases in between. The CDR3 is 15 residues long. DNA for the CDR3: TGTGCCATCAGTGAGGCCACCGGGACTCAGAATGAGCAGTTCTTC. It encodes CAISEATGTQNEQFF.

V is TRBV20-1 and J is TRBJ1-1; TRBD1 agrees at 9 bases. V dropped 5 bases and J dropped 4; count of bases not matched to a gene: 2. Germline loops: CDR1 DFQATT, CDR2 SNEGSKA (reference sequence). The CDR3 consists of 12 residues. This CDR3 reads CSAGQGPTEAFF. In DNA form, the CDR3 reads TGCAGTGCTGGACAGGGGCCCACTGAAGCTTTCTTT.

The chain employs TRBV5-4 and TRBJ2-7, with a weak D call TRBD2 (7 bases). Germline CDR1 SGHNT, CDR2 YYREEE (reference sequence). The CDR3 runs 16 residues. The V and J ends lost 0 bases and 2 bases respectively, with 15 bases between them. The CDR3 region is CASSLDGAGAAYEQYF. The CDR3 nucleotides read TGTGCCAGCAGCTTGGACGGGGCGGGGGCCGCCTACGAGCAGTACTTC.

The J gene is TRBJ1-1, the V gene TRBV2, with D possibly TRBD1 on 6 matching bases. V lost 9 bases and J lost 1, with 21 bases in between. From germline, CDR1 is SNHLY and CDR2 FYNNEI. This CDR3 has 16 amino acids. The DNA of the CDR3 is TGTGCCAGTCAGGGGAGGGAGCCCCCCGAGAACACTGAAGCTTTCTTT. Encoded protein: CASQGREPPENTEAFF.